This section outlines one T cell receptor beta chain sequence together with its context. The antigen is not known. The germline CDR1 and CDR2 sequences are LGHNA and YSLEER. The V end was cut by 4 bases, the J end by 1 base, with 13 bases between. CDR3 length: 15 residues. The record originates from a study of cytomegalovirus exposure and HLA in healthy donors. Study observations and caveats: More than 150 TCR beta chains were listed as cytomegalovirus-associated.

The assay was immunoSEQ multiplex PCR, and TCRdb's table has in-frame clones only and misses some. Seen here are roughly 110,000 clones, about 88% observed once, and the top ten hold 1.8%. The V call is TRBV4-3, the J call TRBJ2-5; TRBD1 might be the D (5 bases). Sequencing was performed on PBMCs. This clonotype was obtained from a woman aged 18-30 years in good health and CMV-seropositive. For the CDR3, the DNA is TGCGCCAGCAGCCGACAGTCAGGGCGCCAAGAGACCCAGTACTTC. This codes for CASSRQSGRQETQYF.